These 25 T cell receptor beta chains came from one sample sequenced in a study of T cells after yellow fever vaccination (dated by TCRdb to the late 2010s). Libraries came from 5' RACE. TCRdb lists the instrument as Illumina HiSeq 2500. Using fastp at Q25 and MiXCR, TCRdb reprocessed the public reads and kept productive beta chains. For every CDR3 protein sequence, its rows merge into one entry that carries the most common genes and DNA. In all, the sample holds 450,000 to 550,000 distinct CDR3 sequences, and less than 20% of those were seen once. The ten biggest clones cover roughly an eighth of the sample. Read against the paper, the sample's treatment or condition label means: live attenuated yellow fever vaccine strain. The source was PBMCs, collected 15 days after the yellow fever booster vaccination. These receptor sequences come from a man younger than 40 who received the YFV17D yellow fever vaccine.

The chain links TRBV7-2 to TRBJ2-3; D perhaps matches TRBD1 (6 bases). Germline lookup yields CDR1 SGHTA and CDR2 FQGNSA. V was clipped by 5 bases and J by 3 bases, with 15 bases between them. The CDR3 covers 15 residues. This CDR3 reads CASSITGSETDTQYF. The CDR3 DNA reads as TGTGCCAGCAGCATAACAGGGTCTGAGACAGATACGCAGTATTTT. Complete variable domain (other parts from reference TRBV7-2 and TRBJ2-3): GAGVSQSPSNKVTEKGKDVELRCDPISGHTALYWYRQSLGQGLEFLIYFQGNSAPDKSGLPSDRFSAERTGGSVSTLTIQRTQQEDSAVYLCASSITGSETDTQYFGPGTRLTVL.

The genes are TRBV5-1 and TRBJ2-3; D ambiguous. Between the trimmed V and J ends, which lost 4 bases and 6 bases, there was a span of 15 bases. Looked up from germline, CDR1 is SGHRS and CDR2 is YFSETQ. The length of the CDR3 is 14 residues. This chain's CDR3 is CASSSRQSVDTQYF. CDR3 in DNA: TGCGCCAGCAGCAGCAGGCAGTCGGTGGATACGCAGTATTTT.

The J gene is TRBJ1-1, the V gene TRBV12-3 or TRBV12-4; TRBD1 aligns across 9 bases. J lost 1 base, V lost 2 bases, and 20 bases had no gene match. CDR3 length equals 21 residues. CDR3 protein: CASSLLAYRGLRLSGNTEAFF. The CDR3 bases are TGTGCCAGCAGTTTATTAGCGTACAGGGGGCTAAGACTTTCTGGGAACACTGAAGCTTTCTTT.

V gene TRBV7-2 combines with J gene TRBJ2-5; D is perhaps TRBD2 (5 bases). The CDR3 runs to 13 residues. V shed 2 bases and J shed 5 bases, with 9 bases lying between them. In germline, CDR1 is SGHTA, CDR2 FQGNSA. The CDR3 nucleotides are TGTGCCAGCAGCTTATCGGCGGGTGAGACCCAGTACTTC. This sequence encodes CASSLSAGETQYF.

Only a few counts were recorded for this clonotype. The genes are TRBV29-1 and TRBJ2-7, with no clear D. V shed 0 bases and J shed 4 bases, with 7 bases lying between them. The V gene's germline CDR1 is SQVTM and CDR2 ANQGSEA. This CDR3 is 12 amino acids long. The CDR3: CSVEEIGYEQYF. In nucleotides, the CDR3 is TGCAGCGTTGAAGAAATAGGGTACGAGCAGTACTTC.

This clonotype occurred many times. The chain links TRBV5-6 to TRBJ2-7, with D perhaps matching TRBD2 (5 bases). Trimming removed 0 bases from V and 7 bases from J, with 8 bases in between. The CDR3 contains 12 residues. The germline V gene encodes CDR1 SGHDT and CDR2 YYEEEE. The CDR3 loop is CASSLGSGEQYF. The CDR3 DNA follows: TGTGCCAGCAGCTTGGGATCGGGAGAGCAGTACTTC.

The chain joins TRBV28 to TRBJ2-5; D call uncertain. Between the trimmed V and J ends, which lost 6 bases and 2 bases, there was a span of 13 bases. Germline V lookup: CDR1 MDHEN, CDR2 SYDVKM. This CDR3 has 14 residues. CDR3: CASSLNIQQETQYF. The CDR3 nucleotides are TGTGCCAGCAGCCTGAATATACAGCAAGAGACCCAGTACTTC.

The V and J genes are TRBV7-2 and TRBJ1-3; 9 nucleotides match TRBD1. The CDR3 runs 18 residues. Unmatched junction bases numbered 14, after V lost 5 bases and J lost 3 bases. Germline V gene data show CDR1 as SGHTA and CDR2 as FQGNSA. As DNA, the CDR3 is TGTGCCAGCAGCCTTAGCAGCTCTCAGGGACAGGGTGGAAACACCATATATTTT. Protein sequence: CASSLSSSQGQGGNTIYF.

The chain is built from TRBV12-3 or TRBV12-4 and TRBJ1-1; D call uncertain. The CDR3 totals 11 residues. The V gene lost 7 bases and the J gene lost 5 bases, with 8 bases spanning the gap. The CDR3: CASTPRTEAFF. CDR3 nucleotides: TGTGCCAGCACCCCGCGGACTGAAGCTTTCTTT.

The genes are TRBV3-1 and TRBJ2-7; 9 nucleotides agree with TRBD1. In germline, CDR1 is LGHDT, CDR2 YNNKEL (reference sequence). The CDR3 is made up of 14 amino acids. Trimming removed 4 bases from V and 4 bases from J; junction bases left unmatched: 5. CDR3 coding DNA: TGTGCCAGCAGCCGCGGGACAGGGTGGTACGAGCAGTACTTC. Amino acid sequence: CASSRGTGWYEQYF.

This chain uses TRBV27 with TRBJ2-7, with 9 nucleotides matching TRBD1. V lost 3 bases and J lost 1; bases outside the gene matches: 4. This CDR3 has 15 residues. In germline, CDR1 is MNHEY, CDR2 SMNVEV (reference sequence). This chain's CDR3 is CASSFWDRASYEQYF. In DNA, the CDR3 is TGTGCCAGCAGTTTCTGGGACAGGGCATCCTACGAGCAGTACTTC.

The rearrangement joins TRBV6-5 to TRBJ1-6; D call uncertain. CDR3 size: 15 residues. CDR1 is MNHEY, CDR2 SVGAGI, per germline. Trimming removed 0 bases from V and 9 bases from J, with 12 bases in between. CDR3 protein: CASSYSMFAVSPLHF. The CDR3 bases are TGTGCCAGCAGTTACTCGATGTTTGCAGTTTCACCCCTCCACTTT.

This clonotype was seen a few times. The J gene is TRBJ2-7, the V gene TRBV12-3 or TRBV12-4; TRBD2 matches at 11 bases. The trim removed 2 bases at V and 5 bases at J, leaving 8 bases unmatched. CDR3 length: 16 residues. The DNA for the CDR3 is TGTGCCAGCAGTTTAAATAGCGGGAGGGCAGATAACGAGCAGTACTTC. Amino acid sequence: CASSLNSGRADNEQYF.

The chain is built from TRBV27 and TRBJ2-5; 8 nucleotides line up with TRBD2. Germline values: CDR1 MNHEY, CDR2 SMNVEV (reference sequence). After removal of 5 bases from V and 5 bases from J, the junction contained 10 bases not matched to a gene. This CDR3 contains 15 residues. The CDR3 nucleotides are TGTGCCAGCAGTCCCGGGAGGGGCGGCAGGGAGACCCAGTACTTC. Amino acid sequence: CASSPGRGGRETQYF.

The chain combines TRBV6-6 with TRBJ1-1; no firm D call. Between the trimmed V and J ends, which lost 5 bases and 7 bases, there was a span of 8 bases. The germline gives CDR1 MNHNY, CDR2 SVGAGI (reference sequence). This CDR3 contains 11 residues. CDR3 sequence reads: CASSPALEAFF. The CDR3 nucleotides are TGTGCCAGCAGTCCGGCGCTTGAAGCTTTCTTT.

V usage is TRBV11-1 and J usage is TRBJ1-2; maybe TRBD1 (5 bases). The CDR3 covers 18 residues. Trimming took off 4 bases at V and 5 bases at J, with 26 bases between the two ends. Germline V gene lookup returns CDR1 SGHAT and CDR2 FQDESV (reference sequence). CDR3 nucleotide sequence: TGTGCCAGCAGCTATAACAGGAGGAACCCTGAAGCAGATTATGGCTACACCTTC. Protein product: CASSYNRRNPEADYGYTF.

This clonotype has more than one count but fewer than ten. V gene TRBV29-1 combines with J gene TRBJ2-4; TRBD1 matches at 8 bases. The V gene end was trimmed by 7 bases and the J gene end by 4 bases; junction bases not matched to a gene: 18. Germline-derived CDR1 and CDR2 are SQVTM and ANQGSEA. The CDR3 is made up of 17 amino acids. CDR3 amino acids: CSAYLEDRATAKNIQYF. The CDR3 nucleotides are TGCAGCGCTTACCTAGAGGACAGGGCGACGGCAAAAAACATTCAGTACTTC.

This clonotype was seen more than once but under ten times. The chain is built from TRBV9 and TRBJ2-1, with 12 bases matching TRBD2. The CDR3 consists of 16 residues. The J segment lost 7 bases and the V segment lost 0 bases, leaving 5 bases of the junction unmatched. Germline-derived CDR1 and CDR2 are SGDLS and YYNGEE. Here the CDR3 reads CASSVVETSGRNEQFF. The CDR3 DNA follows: TGTGCCAGCAGCGTAGTGGAGACTAGCGGGAGAAATGAGCAGTTCTTC.

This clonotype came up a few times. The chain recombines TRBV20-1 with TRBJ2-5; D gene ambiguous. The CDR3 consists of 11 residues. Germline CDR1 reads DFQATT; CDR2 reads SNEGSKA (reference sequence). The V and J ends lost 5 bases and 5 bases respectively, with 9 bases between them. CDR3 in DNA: TGCAGTGCTGTACTGGCGGAGACCCAGTACTTC. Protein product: CSAVLAETQYF.

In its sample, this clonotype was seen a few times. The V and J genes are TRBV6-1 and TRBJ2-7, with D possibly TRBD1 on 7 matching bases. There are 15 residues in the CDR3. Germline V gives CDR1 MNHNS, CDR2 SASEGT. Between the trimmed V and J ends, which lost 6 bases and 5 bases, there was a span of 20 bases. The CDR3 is CASRMSRGDLNEQYF. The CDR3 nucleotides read TGTGCCAGCAGGATGAGCAGGGGGGACCTGAACGAGCAGTACTTC.

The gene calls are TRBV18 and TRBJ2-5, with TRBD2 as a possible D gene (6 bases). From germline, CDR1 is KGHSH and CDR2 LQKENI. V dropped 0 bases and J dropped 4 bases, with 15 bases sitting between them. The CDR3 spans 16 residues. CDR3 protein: CASSPPNPGGAETQYF. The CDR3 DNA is TGTGCCAGCTCACCACCGAACCCCGGGGGTGCAGAGACCCAGTACTTC.

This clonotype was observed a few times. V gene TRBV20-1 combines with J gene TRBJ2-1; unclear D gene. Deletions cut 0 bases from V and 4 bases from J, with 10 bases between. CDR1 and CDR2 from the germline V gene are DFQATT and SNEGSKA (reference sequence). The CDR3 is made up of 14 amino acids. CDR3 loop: CSARDQANYNEQFF. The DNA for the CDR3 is TGCAGTGCTAGAGATCAGGCTAATTACAATGAGCAGTTCTTC.

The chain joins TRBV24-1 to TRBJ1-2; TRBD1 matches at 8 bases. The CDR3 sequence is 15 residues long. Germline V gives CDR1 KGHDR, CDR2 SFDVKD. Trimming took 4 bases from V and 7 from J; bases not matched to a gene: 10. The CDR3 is CATSDPGQGDSGYTF. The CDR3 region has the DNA TGTGCCACCAGTGACCCCGGACAGGGAGACTCTGGCTACACCTTC.

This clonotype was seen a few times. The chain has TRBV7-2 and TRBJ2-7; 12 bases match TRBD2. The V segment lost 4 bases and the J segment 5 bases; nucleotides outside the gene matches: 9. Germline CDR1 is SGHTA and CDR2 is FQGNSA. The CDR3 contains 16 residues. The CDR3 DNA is TGTGCCAGCAGCTCCACTCTAGCGGGAGGGTCCCACGAGCAGTACTTC. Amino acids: CASSSTLAGGSHEQYF.

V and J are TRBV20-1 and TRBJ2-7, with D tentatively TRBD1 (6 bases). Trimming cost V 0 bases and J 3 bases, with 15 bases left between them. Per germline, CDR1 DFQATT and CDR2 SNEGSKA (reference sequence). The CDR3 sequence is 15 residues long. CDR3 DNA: TGCAGTGCTAGAGATTTAGGGACACATGACTACGAGCAGTACTTC. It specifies CSARDLGTHDYEQYF.